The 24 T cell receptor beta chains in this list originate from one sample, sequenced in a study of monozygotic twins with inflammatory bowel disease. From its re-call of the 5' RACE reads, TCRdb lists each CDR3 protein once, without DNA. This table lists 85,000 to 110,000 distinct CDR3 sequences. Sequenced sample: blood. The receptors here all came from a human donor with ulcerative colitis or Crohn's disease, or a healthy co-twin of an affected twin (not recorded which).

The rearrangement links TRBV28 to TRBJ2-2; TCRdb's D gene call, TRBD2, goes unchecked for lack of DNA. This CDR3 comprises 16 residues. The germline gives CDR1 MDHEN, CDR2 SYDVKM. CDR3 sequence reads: CASSDSGGGRTGELFF.

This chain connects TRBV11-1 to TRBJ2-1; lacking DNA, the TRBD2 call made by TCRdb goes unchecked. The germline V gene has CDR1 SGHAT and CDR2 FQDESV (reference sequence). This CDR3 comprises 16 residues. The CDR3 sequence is CASSLEERGSYNEQFF.

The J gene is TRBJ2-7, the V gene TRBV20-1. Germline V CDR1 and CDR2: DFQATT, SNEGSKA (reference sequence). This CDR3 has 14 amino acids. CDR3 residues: CSAIRLARSYEQYF.

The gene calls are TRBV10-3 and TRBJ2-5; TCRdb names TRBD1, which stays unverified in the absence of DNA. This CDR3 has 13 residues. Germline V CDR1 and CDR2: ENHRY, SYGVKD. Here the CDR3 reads CAISYRGQETQYF.

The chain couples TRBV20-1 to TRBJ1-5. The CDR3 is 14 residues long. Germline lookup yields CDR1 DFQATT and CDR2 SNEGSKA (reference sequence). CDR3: CSARDGFRGGPQHF.

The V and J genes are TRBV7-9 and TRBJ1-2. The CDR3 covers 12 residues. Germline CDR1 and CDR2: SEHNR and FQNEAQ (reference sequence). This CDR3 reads CASSASLGGYTF.

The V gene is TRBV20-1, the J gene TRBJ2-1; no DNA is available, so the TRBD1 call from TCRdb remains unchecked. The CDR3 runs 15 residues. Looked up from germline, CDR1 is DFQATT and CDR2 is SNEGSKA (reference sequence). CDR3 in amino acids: CSARDWQGAYNEQFF.

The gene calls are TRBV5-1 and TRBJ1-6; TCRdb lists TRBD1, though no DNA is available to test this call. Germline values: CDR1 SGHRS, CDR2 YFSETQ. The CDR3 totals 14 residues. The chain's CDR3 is CASSWGQGASPLHF.

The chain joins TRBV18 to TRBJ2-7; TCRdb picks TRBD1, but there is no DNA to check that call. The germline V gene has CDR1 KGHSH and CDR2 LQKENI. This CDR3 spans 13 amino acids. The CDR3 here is CASSPPPGYEQYF.

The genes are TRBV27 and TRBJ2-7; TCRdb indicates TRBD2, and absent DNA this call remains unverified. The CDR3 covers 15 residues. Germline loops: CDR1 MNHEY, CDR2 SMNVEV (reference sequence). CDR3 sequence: CASSSPLAGAYEQYF.

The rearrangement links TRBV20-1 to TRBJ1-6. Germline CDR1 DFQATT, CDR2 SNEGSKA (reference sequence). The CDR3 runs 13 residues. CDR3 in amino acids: CSARLGADSPLHF.

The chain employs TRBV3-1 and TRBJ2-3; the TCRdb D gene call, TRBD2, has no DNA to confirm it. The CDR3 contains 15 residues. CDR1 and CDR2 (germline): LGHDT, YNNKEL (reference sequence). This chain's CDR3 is CASRSLAGGTDTQYF.

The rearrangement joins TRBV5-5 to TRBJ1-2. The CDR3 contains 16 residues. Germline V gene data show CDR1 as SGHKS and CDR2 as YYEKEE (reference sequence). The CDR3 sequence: CASSSRPNLINYGYTF. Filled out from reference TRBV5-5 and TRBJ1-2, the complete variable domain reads DAGVTQSPTHLIKTRGQQVTLRCSPISGHKSVSWYQQVLGQGPQFIFQYYEKEERGRGNFPDRFSARQFPNYSSELNVNALLLGDSALYLCASSSRPNLINYGYTFGSGTRLTVV.

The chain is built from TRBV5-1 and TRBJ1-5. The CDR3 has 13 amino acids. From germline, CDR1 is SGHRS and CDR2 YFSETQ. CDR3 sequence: CASSSTTDQPQHF. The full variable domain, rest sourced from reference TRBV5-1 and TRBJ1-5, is KAGVTQTPRYLIKTRGQQVTLSCSPISGHRSVSWYQQTPGQGLQFLFEYFSETQRNKGNFPGRFSGRQFSNSRSEMNVSTLELGDSALYLCASSSTTDQPQHFGDGTRLSIL.

The CDR3 sequence: CASSPDRAIYYGYTF. The J gene is TRBJ1-2, the V gene TRBV5-6; TCRdb reports TRBD1, a call that lacks DNA to check it against. The CDR3 is 15 residues long. The germline V gene has CDR1 SGHDT and CDR2 YYEEEE.

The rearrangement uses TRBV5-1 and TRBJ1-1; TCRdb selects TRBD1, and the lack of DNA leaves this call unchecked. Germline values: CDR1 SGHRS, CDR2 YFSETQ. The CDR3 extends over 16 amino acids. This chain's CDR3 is CASSQLGTGGSTEAFF.

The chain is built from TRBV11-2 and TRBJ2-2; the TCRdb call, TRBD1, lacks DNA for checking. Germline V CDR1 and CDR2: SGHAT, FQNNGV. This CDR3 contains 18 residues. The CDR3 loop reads CASSSPPGRGLRTGELFF.

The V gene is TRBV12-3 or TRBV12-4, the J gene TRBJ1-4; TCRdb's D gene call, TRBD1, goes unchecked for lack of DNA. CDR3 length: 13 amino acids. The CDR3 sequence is CASSLDRGEKLFF.

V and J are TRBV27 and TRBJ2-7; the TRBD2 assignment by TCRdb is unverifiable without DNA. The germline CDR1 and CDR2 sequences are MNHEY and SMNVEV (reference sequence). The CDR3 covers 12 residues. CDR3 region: CASSGGTSEQYF.

CDR3 amino acids: CASSLRARETQYF. V and J are TRBV12-3 or TRBV12-4 and TRBJ2-5; TCRdb designates TRBD2, a call that cannot be tested without DNA. The CDR3 spans 13 residues.

CDR3 sequence: CASSYSIGGGYEQYF. This rearrangement joins TRBV6-5 to TRBJ2-7; the D call from TCRdb, TRBD1, cannot be confirmed without DNA. This CDR3 has 15 residues. Germline CDR1 MNHEY, CDR2 SVGAGI.

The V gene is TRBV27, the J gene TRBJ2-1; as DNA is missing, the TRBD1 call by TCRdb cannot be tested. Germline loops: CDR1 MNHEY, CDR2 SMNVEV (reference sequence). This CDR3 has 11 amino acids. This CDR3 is CRDSRYNEQFF.

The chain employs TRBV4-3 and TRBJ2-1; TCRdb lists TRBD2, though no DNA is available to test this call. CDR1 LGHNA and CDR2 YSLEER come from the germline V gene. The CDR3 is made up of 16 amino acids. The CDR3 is CASSQDAASLPREQFF.

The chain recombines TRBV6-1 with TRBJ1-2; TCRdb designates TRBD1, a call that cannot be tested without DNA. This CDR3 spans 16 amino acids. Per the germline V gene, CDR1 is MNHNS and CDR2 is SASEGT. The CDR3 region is CASRLLFYTGGEGYTF.